The clone carrying this TCR beta chain was counted a single time. The antigen is not known. These data come from a study of regulatory and conventional T cells in RAG deficiency. This CDR3 comprises 14 residues. With V trimmed by 0 bases and J by 4 bases, 1 base remained unmatched. Germline CDR1 is LNHDA and CDR2 is SQIVND (reference sequence). Here immunoSEQ multiplex PCR was the method, and the copy in TCRdb shows in-frame clones only, minus some. This table has roughly 28,000 clones, around nine tenths appearing once. Study-wide results and caveats: Patient subsets had shorter CDR3s; Omenn Treg-Tconv overlap exceeded 75%.

Blood CD4+ CD25-high CD127-low regulatory T cells supplied the genomic DNA template. These data were likewise used in another study, on regulatory T cells. As reported in that work: Amplification used 52 TRBV primers and 13 TRBJ primers.

Sequencing was done on a sample of Tregs sorted from blood. The TCR was taken from a human donor in good health. V is TRBV19 and J is TRBJ1-1; 8 nucleotides match TRBD1. The CDR3 DNA reads as TGTGCCAGTAGTATAGACAGGGGGCTCACTGAAGCTTTCTTT. This gives the protein CASSIDRGLTEAFF.